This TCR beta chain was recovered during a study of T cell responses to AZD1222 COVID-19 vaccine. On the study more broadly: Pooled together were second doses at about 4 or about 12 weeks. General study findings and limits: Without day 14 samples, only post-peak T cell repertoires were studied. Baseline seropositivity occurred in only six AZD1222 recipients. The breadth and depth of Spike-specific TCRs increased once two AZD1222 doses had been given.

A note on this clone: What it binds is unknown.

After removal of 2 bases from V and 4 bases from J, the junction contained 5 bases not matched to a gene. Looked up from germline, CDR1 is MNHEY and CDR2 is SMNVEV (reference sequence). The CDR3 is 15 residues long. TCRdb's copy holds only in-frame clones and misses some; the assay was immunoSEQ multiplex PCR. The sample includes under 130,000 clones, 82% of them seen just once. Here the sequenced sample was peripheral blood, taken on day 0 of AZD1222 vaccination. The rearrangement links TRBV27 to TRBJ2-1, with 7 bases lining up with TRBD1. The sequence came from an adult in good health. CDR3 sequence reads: CASSLRGQTYNEQFF. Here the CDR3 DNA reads TGTGCCAGCAGTTTACGGGGACAGACATACAATGAGCAGTTCTTC.